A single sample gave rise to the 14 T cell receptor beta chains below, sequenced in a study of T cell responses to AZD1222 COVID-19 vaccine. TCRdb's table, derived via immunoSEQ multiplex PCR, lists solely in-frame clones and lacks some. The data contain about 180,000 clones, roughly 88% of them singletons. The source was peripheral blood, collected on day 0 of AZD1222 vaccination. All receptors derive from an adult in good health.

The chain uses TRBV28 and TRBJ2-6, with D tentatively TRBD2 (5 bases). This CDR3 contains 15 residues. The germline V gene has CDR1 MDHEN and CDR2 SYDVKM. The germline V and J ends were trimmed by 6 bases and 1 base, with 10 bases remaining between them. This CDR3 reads CASSPRGSGANVLTF. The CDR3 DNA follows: TGTGCCAGCAGCCCCAGAGGGTCTGGGGCCAACGTCCTGACTTTC.

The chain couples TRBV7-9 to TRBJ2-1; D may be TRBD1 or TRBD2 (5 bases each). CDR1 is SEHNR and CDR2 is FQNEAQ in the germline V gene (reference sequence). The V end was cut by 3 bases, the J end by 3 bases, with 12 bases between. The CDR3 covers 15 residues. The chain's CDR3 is CASSLTQGDYNEQFF. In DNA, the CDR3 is TGTGCCAGCAGCTTGACCCAGGGAGACTACAATGAGCAGTTCTTC.

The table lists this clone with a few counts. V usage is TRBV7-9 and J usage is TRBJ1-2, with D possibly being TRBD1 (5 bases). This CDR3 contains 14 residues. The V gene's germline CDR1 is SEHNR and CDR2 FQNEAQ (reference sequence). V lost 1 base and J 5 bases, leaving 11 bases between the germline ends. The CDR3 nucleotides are TGTGCCAGCAGCTTAGATCCCAGGGTTTATGGCTACACCTTC. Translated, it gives CASSLDPRVYGYTF.

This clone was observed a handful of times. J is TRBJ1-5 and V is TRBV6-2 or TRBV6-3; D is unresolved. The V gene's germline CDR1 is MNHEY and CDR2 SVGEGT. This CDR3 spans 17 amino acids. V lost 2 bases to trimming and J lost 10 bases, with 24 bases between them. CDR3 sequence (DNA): TGTGCCAGCAGTTACCCAAACTTCGCCCGCGCCGGGGAACCCCAGCATTTT. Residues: CASSYPNFARAGEPQHF.

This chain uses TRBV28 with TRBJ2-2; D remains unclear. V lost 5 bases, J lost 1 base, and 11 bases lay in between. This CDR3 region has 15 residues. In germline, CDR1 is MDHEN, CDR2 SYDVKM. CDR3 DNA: TGTGCCAGCAGTCTCCAGGTCATGAACACCGGGGAGCTGTTTTTT. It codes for CASSLQVMNTGELFF.

Here the CDR3 reads CASSWGLTQETQYF. The DNA of the CDR3 is TGTGCCAGCAGCTGGGGCCTGACCCAAGAGACCCAGTACTTC. This sequence joins TRBV7-9 and TRBJ2-5, with a possible D match to TRBD1 (5 bases). Per the germline V gene, CDR1 is SEHNR and CDR2 is FQNEAQ (reference sequence). Trimming stripped 4 bases from V and 1 base from J, with 10 bases between. The CDR3 runs to 14 residues.

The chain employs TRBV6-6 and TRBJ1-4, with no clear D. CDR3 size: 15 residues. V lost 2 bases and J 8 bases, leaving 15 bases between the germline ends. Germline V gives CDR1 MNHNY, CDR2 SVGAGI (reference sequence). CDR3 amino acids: CASSYLGRLHEKLFF. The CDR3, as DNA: TGTGCCAGCAGTTACCTAGGCAGGCTCCACGAAAAACTGTTTTTT.

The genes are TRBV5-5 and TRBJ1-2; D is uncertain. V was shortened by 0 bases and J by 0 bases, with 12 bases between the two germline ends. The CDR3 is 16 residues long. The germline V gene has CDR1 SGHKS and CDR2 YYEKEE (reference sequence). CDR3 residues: CASSLGSQISNYGYTF. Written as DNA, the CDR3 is TGTGCCAGCAGCTTGGGCAGTCAGATTTCTAACTATGGCTACACCTTC. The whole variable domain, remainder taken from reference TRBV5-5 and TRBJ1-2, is DAGVTQSPTHLIKTRGQQVTLRCSPISGHKSVSWYQQVLGQGPQFIFQYYEKEERGRGNFPDRFSARQFPNYSSELNVNALLLGDSALYLCASSLGSQISNYGYTFGSGTRLTVV.

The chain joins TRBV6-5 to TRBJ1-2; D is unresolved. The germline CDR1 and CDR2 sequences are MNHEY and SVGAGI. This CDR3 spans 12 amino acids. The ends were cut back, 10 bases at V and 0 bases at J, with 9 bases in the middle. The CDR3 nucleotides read TGTGCCACTAAGGAGCCTAACTATGGCTACACCTTC. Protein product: CATKEPNYGYTF.

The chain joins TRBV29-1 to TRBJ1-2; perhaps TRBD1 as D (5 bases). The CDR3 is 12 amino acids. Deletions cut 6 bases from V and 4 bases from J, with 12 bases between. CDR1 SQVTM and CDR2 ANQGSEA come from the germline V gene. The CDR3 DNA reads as TGCAGCGTCCCCGGGACGGTCTATGGCTACACCTTC. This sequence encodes CSVPGTVYGYTF.

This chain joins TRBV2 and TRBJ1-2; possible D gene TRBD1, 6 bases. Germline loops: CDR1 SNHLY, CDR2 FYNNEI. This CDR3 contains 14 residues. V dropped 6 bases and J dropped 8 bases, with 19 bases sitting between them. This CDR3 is CASRVSLTGIGYTF. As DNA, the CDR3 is TGTGCCAGCAGAGTTAGTCTTACAGGGATCGGCTACACCTTC.

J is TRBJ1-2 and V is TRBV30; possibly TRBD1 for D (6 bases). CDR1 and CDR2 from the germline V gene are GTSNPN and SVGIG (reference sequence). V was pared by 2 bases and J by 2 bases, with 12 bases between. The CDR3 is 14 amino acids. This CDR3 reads CAWSRTGMNYGYTF. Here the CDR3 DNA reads TGTGCCTGGAGTCGAACAGGGATGAACTATGGCTACACCTTC.

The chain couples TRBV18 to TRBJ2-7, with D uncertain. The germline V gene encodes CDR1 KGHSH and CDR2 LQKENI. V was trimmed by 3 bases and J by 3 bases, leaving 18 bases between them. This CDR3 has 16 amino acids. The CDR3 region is CASSPIPPSQVYEQYF. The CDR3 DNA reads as TGTGCCAGCTCACCGATCCCTCCTTCTCAAGTCTACGAGCAGTACTTC. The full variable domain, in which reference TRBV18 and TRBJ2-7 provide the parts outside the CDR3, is NAGVMQNPRHLVRRRGQEARLRCSPMKGHSHVYWYRQLPEEGLKFMVYLQKENIIDESGMPKERFSAEFPKEGPSILRIQQVVRGDSAAYFCASSPIPPSQVYEQYFGPGTRLTVT.

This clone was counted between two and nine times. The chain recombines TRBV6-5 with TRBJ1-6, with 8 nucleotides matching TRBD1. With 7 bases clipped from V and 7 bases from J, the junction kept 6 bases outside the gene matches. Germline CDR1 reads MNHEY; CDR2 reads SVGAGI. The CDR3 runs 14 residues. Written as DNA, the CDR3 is TGTGCCAGCACTTCGGACAGGGAGAATTCACCCCTCCACTTT. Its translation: CASTSDRENSPLHF.